The entry below gives a single T cell receptor (beta chain) sequence along with its context. The antigen remains undetermined. This entry is derived from a study of T cells in localized non-small cell lung cancer. Study-wide results and limits: Clonality of T cells reached its maximum in uninvolved adjacent lung, surpassing tumor. A higher density of T cells in blood coincided with extended overall survival. Only one tumor region went through sequencing, so heterogeneity may still be there.

Profiled with immunoSEQ multiplex PCR; TCRdb holds only in-frame clones, not every one. This table holds about 33,000 clones, around 86% found once. In germline, CDR1 is KGHSH, CDR2 LQKENI. The V and J ends lost 9 bases and 8 bases respectively, with 16 bases between them. This CDR3 is 12 amino acids long. Sample: peripheral blood, taken before any cancer treatment. The TCR sequence derives from a male donor older than 55 with stage III lung adenocarcinoma. This chain connects TRBV18 to TRBJ1-1, with D perhaps TRBD1 (5 bases). CDR3 in amino acids: CASLKDTGEAFF. CDR3 sequence (DNA): TGTGCCAGTCTCAAGGACACGGGAGAAGCTTTCTTT.